This TCR beta chain appears in the sequencing data of a study of blood T cell repertoires in COVID-19. Overall study context: T cells, B-cell-depleted T cells, or PBMCs supplied cDNA or gDNA.

The CDR3 loop spans 12 amino acids. V was shortened by 2 bases and J by 8 bases, with 6 bases between the two germline ends. Germline lookup yields CDR1 MNHNS and CDR2 SASEGT. Sequencing was performed with immunoSEQ multiplex PCR; in TCRdb, only in-frame clones are kept and a portion is missing. Seen here are 50,000 or so clones, around 87% observed once, and the top ten hold about 12%. This clone was observed at least ten times. The sequence derives from a man aged 55-75 years with active COVID-19. J is TRBJ1-4 and V is TRBV6-1, with no clear D. The specimen sequenced was peripheral blood. The CDR3 loop is CASSELQEKLFF. The CDR3 DNA is TGTGCCAGCAGTGAACTTCAGGAAAAACTGTTTTTT.